A single T cell receptor (beta chain) is shown here with its context. This specimen belongs to a study of T cell responses to AZD1222 COVID-19 vaccine. Assay: immunoSEQ multiplex PCR; the TCRdb copy retains only in-frame clones and omits some. The sample lists about 160,000 clones; around nine tenths were seen once. Between the trimmed V and J ends, which lost 2 bases and 5 bases, there was a span of 19 bases. Germline V gene lookup returns CDR1 SGHDT and CDR2 YYEEEE. The CDR3 length is 16 residues. The J gene is TRBJ2-5, the V gene TRBV5-6, with D perhaps matching TRBD2 (6 bases). This TCR came from an adult who received the AZD1222 COVID-19 vaccine. The material sequenced was peripheral blood, taken 28 days after the second AZD1222 dose. The CDR3 region is CASSLLDGRSRETQYF. The CDR3 region has the DNA TGTGCCAGCAGCTTACTAGACGGGAGATCAAGGGAGACCCAGTACTTC.